The 22 T cell receptor beta chains below all came from one sample that was sequenced in a study of T cell repertoires in cytomegalovirus infection. Their antigen targets remain unknown. TCRdb processed the reads anew with MiXCR; each CDR3 protein has one entry. Of over 100,000 distinct CDR3 sequences in the sample, around 30% were seen once. The sample in question was CD8+ T cells from cultured PBMCs, obtained from culture after CMV antigen stimulation. The source is a human donor in good health (CMV status not recorded). Some clones in this sample may be carry-over from other donors' samples.

This chain joins TRBV7-2 and TRBJ2-5, with TRBD2 matching over 15 bases. This CDR3 has 18 amino acids. The ends lost 6 bases at V and 1 base at J; junction bases unmatched: 9. The V gene's germline CDR1 is SGHTA and CDR2 FQGNSA. The CDR3 protein is CASRIPGTSGGTQETQYF. DNA of the CDR3: TGTGCCAGCAGGATACCCGGGACTAGCGGGGGGACCCAAGAGACCCAGTACTTC.

V and J are TRBV5-4 and TRBJ2-5; 10 positions agree with TRBD2. V lost 2 bases to trimming and J lost 1 base; unmatched junction nucleotides: 5. This CDR3 contains 16 residues. Germline CDR1 SGHNT, CDR2 YYREEE (reference sequence). CDR3 sequence reads: CASSFFLAGAQETQYF. The CDR3 DNA follows: TGTGCCAGCAGCTTCTTCCTAGCGGGGGCCCAAGAGACCCAGTACTTC.

This sequence joins TRBV4-1 and TRBJ1-5, with D unresolved. V lost 0 bases, J lost 4 bases, and 13 bases lay in between. The CDR3 covers 16 residues. Germline CDR1 MGHRA, CDR2 YSYEKL. CDR3 protein: CASSQDVAPANQPQHF. For the CDR3, the DNA is TGCGCCAGCAGCCAAGATGTGGCCCCAGCAAATCAGCCCCAGCATTTT.

V gene TRBV30 combines with J gene TRBJ1-2, with 7 bases identical to TRBD1. Germline CDR1 GTSNPN, CDR2 SVGIG (reference sequence). This CDR3 is 15 amino acids long. Trimming cost V 0 bases and J 8 bases; bases outside gene matches: 12. The CDR3 DNA is TGTGCCTGGAGTGTAATGACAGGGACGGCGGGGGGCTACACCTTC. It specifies CAWSVMTGTAGGYTF.

The sample holds a few counts of this clonotype. The rearrangement joins TRBV7-8 to TRBJ2-7; D gene uncertain. Germline assignment: CDR1 SGHVS and CDR2 FQNEAQ. The V end lost 3 bases, the J end lost 6 bases, and 15 bases lay between the germline ends. This CDR3 spans 14 amino acids. In DNA, the CDR3 is TGTGCCAGCAGCTTCAATTCCCTCGGTGGCGAGCAGTACTTC. This encodes CASSFNSLGGEQYF.

The J gene is TRBJ2-1, the V gene TRBV12-3 or TRBV12-4, with 7 bases identical to TRBD1. V trimming: 6 bases; J trimming: 10 bases; junction bases outside the gene matches: 9. This CDR3 has 13 amino acids. The CDR3 nucleotides are TGTGCCAGCAGCTCCGACAGGGTGGACGAGCAGTTCTTC. Its protein is CASSSDRVDEQFF.

This clonotype has only a few counts. The chain carries TRBV28 and TRBJ2-7; TRBD2 might be the D (6 bases). Looked up from germline, CDR1 is MDHEN and CDR2 is SYDVKM. The CDR3 is made up of 18 amino acids. Trimming took 2 bases from V and 2 from J, leaving 22 bases between them. The CDR3 loop reads CASSLLGMSGGIPYEQYF. In DNA, the CDR3 is TGTGCCAGCAGTTTACTCGGGATGTCCGGGGGAATTCCCTACGAGCAGTACTTC.

The chain recombines TRBV29-1 with TRBJ2-3, with 7 positions matching TRBD1. The trim removed 6 bases at V and 2 bases at J, leaving 20 bases unmatched. The CDR3 sequence is 18 residues long. Germline V CDR1 and CDR2: SQVTM, ANQGSEA. CDR3 bases: TGCAGCGTCGCCCCGATTCTACAGGGGACCACTATCACAGATACGCAGTATTTT. Its translation is CSVAPILQGTTITDTQYF.

The chain combines TRBV6-1 with TRBJ2-3; no clear D gene. Trimming left V 1 base short and J 2 bases short, with 7 bases between. The CDR3 contains 14 residues. Germline CDR1 and CDR2: MNHNS and SASEGT. In DNA, the CDR3 is TGTGCCAGCAGTGAAGGCTACGCCACAGATACGCAGTATTTT. This translates into CASSEGYATDTQYF.

This clonotype was seen only a few times. The chain carries TRBV20-1 and TRBJ1-1; D possibly corresponds to TRBD1 (6 bases). This CDR3 has 13 residues. Trimming pared 5 bases from V and 0 bases from J, leaving 10 bases between. Per germline, CDR1 DFQATT and CDR2 SNEGSKA (reference sequence). CDR3 coding DNA: TGCAGTGCTCTGACAGGCTTGAACACTGAAGCTTTCTTT. The encoded protein is CSALTGLNTEAFF.

This chain connects TRBV5-1 to TRBJ2-7; possible D gene TRBD2, 5 bases. V shed 5 bases and J shed 5 bases, with 14 bases lying between them. CDR3 length equals 13 residues. The germline gives CDR1 SGHRS, CDR2 YFSETQ. The CDR3 here is CASRDGGHHEQYF. CDR3 nucleotide sequence: TGCGCCAGCAGGGACGGCGGGCACCACGAGCAGTACTTC.

The chain is built from TRBV7-8 and TRBJ2-2, with 8 bases that match TRBD1. The ends lost 5 bases at V and 5 bases at J; junction bases unmatched: 10. The CDR3 extends over 16 amino acids. The germline gives CDR1 SGHVS, CDR2 FQNEAQ. The CDR3 DNA reads as TGTGCCAGCAGCCCTAGGACAGGGTGGATGACCGGGGAGCTGTTTTTT. Its protein is CASSPRTGWMTGELFF.

This chain uses TRBV12-3 or TRBV12-4 with TRBJ2-7; 7 nucleotides line up with TRBD1. V was pared by 1 base and J by 6 bases, with 3 bases of the junction left unmatched. The CDR3 is made up of 13 amino acids. CDR3: CASSLGGGFEQYF. CDR3 DNA sequence: TGTGCCAGCAGTTTAGGAGGGGGCTTCGAGCAGTACTTC.

The CDR3 region is CASSLLGALGNEQFF. The CDR3 DNA reads TGTGCCAGCAGTTTGTTGGGGGCTCTGGGGAATGAGCAGTTCTTC. This chain joins TRBV12-3 or TRBV12-4 and TRBJ2-1; the D gene is possibly TRBD1 (6 bases). The CDR3 is made up of 15 amino acids. V was pared by 3 bases and J by 7 bases, with 16 bases between.

The chain joins TRBV5-1 to TRBJ1-2; D remains unclear. V was cut by 4 bases and J by 3 bases, with 16 bases left in between. CDR3 length: 15 residues. The germline gives CDR1 SGHRS, CDR2 YFSETQ. The CDR3 DNA sequence: TGCGCCAGCAGCCATGAAGCCCACGATTACTATGGCTACACCTTC. Protein product: CASSHEAHDYYGYTF.

This clonotype was seen only a few times. The genes are TRBV4-1 and TRBJ2-1; D perhaps matches TRBD2 (7 bases). The CDR3 is 15 amino acids. In germline, CDR1 is MGHRA, CDR2 YSYEKL. V lost 0 bases, J lost 9 bases, and 15 bases lay in between. The CDR3 region has the DNA TGCGCCAGCAGCCAAGATTCGGGGGGCGGGAGTGAGCAGTTCTTC. Translating it yields CASSQDSGGGSEQFF.

This clonotype was seen a few times. CDR3 in DNA: TGTGCCAGCAGTTTATCGCGGACGGGTCACGAGCAGTACTTC. As protein: CASSLSRTGHEQYF. V is TRBV27 and J is TRBJ2-7; no firm D call. The germline V gene encodes CDR1 MNHEY and CDR2 SMNVEV (reference sequence). The CDR3 length is 14 residues. Trimming removed 0 bases at V and 5 bases at J, with 11 bases between.

V usage is TRBV25-1 and J usage is TRBJ1-2; D uncertain. V was trimmed by 2 bases and J by 5 bases, leaving 6 bases between them. The CDR3 runs to 12 residues. The germline CDR1 and CDR2 sequences are MGHDK and SYGVNS. The CDR3 loop reads CASSEPEYGYTF. Here the CDR3 DNA reads TGTGCCAGCAGTGAACCAGAGTATGGCTACACCTTC.

Many counts were recorded for this clonotype. This rearrangement joins TRBV7-2 to TRBJ1-2; no clear D gene. Trimming took 5 bases from V and 7 from J, leaving 14 bases between them. Germline V gene lookup returns CDR1 SGHTA and CDR2 FQGNSA. This CDR3 comprises 13 residues. CDR3 protein: CASSASRVAGYTF. The DNA for the CDR3 is TGTGCCAGCAGCGCCAGTCGGGTCGCTGGCTACACCTTC.

The chain employs TRBV12-3 or TRBV12-4 and TRBJ2-5; TRBD2 agrees at 7 bases. The junction had 16 bases not matched to a gene; V was cut back by 2 bases and J by 7 bases. There are 17 residues in the CDR3. CDR3 sequence (DNA): TGTGCCAGCAGTTTAACCCCTCGACTAGCCCCGGCCCGGACCCAGTACTTC. Its translation is CASSLTPRLAPARTQYF.

The V call is TRBV4-1, the J call TRBJ2-7; 7 bases map to TRBD1. CDR1 is MGHRA, CDR2 YSYEKL, per germline. With 2 bases clipped from V and 7 bases from J, the junction kept 11 bases outside the gene matches. This CDR3 has 15 amino acids. In DNA, the CDR3 is TGCGCCAGCAGCCAAAACATGGGACAGATACGAGAGCAGTACTTC. As protein: CASSQNMGQIREQYF.

At least ten counts were recorded for this clonotype. The gene calls are TRBV7-8 and TRBJ2-2; TRBD1 might be the D (6 bases). Looked up from germline, CDR1 is SGHVS and CDR2 is FQNEAQ. Trimming took off 0 bases at V and 4 bases at J, with 9 bases between the two ends. The length of the CDR3 is 15 residues. The CDR3 loop is CASSLAWTATGELFF. CDR3 bases: TGTGCCAGCAGCTTAGCTTGGACAGCCACCGGGGAGCTGTTTTTT.